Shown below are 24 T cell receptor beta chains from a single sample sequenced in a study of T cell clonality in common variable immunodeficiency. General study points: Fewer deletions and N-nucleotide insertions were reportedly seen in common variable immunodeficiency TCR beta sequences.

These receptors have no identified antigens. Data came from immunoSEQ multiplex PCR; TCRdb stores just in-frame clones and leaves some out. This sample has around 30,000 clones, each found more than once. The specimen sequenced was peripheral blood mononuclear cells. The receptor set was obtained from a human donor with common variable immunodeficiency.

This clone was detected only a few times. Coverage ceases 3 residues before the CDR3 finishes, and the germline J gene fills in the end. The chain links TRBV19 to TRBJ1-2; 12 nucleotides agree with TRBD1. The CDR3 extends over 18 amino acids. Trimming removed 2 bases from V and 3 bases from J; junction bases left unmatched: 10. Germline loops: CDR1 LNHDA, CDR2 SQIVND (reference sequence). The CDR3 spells CASSIPPGQGAGYYGYTF. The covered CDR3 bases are TGTGCCAGTAGTATACCGCCGGGACAGGGGGCAGGTTACTATGGC.

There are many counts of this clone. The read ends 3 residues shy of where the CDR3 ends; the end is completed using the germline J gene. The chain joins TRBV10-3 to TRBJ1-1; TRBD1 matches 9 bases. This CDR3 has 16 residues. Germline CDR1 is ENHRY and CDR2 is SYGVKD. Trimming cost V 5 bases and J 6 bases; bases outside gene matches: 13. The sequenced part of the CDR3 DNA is TGTGCCATCAGTAAGAGCGGGGACAGGGAACAGGCTGAA. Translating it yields CAISKSGDREQAE. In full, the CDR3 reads CAISKSGDREQAEAFF.

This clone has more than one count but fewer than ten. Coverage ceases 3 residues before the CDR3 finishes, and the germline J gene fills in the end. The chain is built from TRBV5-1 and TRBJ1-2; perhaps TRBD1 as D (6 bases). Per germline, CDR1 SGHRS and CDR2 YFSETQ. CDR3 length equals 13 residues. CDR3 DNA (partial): TGCGCCAGCAGCGGCCTACAGGGTAACGGC. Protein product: CASSGLQGNG. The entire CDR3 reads CASSGLQGNGYTF.

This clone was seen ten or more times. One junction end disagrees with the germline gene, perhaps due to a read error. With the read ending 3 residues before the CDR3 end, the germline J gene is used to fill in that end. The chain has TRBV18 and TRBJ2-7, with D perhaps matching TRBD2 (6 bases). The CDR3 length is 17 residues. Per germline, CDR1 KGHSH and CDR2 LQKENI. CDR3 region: CASSGTYGRDDSHEQYF. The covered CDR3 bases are TGTGCCAGCTCGGGAACCTACGGGCGGGATGACTCCCACGAG. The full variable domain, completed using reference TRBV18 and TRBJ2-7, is NAGVMQNPRHLVRRRGQEARLRCSPMKGHSHVYWYRQLPEEGLKFMVYLQKENIIDESGMPKERFSAEFPKEGPSILRIQQVVRGDSAAYFCASSGTYGRDDSHEQYFGPGTRLTVT.

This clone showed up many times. CDR3 DNA (partial): TGTGCCAGCGGCGGACAGGGCGGCATCACTGAA. Protein product: CASGGQGGITE. The entire CDR3 protein is CASGGQGGITEAFF. The rearrangement uses TRBV7-9 and TRBJ1-1; 8 positions match TRBD1. The sequenced fragment ends 3 residues before the CDR3 boundary, so the rest is inferred from the germline J gene. Losses at the gene ends were 8 bases for V and 4 bases for J; bases not matched to a gene: 9. This CDR3 contains 14 residues. From germline, CDR1 is SEHNR and CDR2 FQNEAQ (reference sequence).

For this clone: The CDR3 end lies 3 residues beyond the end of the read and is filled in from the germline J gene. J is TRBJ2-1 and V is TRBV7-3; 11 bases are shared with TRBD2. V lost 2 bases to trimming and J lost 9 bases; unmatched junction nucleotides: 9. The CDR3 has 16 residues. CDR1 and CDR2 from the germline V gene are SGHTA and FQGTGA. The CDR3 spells CASSLAQLAGGVEQFF. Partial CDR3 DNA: TGTGCCAGCAGCTTAGCGCAGCTAGCGGGAGGTGTTGAG.

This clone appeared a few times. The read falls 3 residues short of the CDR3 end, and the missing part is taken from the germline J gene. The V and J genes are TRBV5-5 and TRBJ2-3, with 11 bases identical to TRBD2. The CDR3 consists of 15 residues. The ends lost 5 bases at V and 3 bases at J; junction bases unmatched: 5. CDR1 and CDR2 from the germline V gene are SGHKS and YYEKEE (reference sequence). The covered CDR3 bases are TGTGCCAGCAGTACATGGACTAGCGGGACAGATACG. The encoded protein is CASSTWTSGTDT. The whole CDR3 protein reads CASSTWTSGTDTQYF.

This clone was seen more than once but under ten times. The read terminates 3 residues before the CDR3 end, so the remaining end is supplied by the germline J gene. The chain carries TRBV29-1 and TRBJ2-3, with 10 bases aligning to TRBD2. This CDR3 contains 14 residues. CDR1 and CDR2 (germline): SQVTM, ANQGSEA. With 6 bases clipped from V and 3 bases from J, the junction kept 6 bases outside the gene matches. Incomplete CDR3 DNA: TGCAGCGTGATACCTAGCGGGAGAACAGATACG. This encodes CSVIPSGRTDT. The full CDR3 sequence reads CSVIPSGRTDTQYF.

The CDR3 DNA, read in part, is TGTGCCAGTAGTGGATCCGGGACTACCTACGAG. It yields the protein CASSGSGTTYE. The CDR3 in its entirety is CASSGSGTTYEQYF. V is TRBV19 and J is TRBJ2-7, with 7 bases aligning to TRBD2. The read finishes 3 residues shy of the CDR3 end, and the germline J gene is used to complete it. The J segment lost 2 bases and the V segment lost 5 bases, leaving 6 bases of the junction unmatched. The CDR3 runs to 14 residues. Germline CDR1 and CDR2: LNHDA and SQIVND (reference sequence).

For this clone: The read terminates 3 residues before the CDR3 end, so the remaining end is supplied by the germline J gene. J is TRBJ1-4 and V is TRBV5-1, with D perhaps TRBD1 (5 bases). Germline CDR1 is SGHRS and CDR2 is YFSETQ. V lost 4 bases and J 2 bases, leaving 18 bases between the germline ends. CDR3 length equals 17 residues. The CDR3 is CASSPGFGGRTNEKLFF. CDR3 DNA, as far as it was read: TGCGCCAGCAGCCCCGGATTCGGGGGGAGGACTAATGAAAAA.

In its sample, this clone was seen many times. The CDR3 loop reads CASSPGNRDSDTQYF. The DNA read from the CDR3 is TGCGCCAGCAGCCCGGGAAACAGGGATTCAGATACG. V and J are TRBV5-1 and TRBJ2-3; perhaps TRBD1 as D (6 bases). The CDR3 end lies 3 residues beyond the end of the read and is filled in from the germline J gene. Germline V gene lookup returns CDR1 SGHRS and CDR2 YFSETQ. This CDR3 is built from 15 residues. The V gene lost 4 bases and the J gene lost 4 bases, with 16 bases spanning the gap.

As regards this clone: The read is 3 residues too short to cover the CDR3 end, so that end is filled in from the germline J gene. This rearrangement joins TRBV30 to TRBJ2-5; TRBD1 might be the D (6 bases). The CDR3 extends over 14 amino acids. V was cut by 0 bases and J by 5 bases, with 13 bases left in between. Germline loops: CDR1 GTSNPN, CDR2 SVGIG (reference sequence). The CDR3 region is CAWSVQQGAETQYF. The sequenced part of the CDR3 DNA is TGTGCCTGGAGTGTACAACAGGGAGCCGAGACC.

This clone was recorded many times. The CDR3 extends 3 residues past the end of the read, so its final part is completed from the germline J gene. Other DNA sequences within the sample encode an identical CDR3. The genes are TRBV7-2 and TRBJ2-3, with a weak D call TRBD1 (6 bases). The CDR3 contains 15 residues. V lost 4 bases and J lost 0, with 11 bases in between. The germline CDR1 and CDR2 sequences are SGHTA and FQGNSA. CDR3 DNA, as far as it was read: TGTGCCAGCAGCTCAGGACAGACTAGCACAGATACG. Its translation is CASSSGQTSTDT. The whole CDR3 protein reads CASSSGQTSTDTQYF.

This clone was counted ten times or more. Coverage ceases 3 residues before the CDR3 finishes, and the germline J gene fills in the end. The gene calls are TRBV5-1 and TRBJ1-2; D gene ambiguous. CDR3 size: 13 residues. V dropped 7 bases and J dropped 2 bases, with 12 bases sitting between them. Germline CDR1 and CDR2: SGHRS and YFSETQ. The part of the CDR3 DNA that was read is TGCGCCAGCGCCCCAGGACTAAACTATGGC. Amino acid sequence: CASAPGLNYG. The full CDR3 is CASAPGLNYGYTF.

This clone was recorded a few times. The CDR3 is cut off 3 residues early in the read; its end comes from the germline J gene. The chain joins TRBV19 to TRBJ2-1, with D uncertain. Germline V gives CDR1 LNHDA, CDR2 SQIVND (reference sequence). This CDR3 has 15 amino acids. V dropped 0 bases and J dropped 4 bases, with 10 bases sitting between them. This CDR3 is CASSIEALPYNEQFF. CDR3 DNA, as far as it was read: TGTGCCAGTAGTATAGAGGCTCTCCCGTACAATGAG.

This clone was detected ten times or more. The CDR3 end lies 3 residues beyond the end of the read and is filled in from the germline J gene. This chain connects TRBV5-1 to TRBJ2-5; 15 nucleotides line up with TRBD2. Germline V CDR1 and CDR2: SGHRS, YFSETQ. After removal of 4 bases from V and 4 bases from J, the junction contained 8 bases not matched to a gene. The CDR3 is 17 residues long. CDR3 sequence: CASSMGTSGRHTETQYF. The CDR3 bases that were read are TGCGCCAGCAGCATGGGGACTAGCGGGAGGCACACAGAGACC.

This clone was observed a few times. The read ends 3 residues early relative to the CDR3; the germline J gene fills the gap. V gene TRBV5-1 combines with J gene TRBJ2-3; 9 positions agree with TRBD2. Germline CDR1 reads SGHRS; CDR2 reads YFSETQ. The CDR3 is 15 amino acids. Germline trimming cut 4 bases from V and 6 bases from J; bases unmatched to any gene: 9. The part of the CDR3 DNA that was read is TGCGCCAGCAGCCCTGGGGCGGGAGGGGGTGATACG. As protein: CASSPGAGGGDT. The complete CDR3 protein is CASSPGAGGGDTQYF.

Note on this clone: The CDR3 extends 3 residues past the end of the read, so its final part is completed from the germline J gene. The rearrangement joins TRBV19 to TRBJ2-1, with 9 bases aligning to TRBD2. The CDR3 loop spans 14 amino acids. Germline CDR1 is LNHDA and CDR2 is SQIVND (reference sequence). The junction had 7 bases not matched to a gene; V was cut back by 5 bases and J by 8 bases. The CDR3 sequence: CASSSSSGDHEQFF. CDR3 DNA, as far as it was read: TGTGCCAGTAGTTCGTCTAGCGGGGACCATGAG.

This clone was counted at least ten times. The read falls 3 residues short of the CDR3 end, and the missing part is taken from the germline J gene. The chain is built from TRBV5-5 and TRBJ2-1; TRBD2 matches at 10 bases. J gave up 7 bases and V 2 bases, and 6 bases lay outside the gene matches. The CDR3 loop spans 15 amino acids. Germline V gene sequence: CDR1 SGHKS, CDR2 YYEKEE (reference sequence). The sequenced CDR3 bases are TGTGCCAGCAGCTTAAGGCTAGCGGGAGCAAATGAG. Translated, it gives CASSLRLAGANE. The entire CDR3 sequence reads CASSLRLAGANEQFF.

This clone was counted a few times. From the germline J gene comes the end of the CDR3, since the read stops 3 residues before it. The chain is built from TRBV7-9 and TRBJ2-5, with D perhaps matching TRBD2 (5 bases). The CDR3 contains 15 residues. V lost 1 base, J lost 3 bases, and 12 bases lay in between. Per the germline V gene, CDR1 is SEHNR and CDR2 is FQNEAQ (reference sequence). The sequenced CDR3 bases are TGTGCCAGCAGCTTAGGAGGGTCCTATGAAGAGACC. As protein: CASSLGGSYEET. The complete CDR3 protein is CASSLGGSYEETQYF.

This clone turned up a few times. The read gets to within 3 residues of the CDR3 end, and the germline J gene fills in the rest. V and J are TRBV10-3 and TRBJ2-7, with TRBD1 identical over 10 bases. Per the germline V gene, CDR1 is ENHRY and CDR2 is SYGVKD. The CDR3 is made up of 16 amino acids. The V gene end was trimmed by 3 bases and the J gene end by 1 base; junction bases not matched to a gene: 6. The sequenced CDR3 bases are TGTGCCATCAGTGATAGGGGACAGGGGACATCCTACGAG. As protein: CAISDRGQGTSYE. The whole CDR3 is CAISDRGQGTSYEQYF.

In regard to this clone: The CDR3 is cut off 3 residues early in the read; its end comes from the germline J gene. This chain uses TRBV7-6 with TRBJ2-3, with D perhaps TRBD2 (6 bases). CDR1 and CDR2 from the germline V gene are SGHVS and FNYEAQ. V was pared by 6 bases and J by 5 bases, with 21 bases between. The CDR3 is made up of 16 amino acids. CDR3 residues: CASSPGVAEAVDTQYF. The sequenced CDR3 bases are TGTGCCAGCAGTCCGGGGGTAGCGGAGGCGGTAGATACG.

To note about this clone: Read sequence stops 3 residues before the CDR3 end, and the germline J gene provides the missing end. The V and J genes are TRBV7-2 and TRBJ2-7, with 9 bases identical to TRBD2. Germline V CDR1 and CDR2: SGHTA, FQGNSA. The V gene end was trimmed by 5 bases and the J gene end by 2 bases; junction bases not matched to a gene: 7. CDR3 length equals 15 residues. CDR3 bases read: TGTGCCAGCAGCCCCGGACTAGCGACAGCCTACGAG. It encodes CASSPGLATAYE. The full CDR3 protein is CASSPGLATAYEQYF.

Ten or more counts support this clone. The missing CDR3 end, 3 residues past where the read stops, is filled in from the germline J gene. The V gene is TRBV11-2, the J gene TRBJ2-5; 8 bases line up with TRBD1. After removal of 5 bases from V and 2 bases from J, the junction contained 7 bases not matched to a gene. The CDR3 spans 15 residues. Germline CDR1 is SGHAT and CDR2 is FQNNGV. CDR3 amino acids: CASSIIRTGQETQYF. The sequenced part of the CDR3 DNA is TGTGCCAGCAGCATTATCCGGACAGGGCAAGAGACC.